A selection of T cell receptor beta chains follows, all from one sample in a study of blood T cells in healthy people across ages. TCRdb re-analysed the 5' RACE reads in MiXCR, keeping a single row per CDR3 protein. The sample has about 1 million distinct CDR3 sequences, around 43% seen once. Material for sequencing was blood. These receptors were obtained from a woman aged 55-75 years in good health. Each CDR3 is given with its conserved first and last residue. A D gene is named only where the DNA matches it firmly.

cdr3_aa d_call j_call v_call
CASSYSGEQEAQYF - TRBJ2-7 TRBV6-2/TRBV6-3
CASSSFAAGELFF - TRBJ2-2 TRBV7-3
CATSRDGPGSDTQYF - TRBJ2-3 TRBV15
CASSQVLALYNEQFF - TRBJ2-1 TRBV3-1
CASSQDLGVPEQFF - TRBJ2-1 TRBV4-2
CAIRTGGTANTEAFF TRBD1 TRBJ1-1 TRBV10-3
CASSLAVDSDTQYF - TRBJ2-3 TRBV7-6
CASSLRQGDSKNIQYF TRBD1 - TRBV7-2
CASSFPSGQWNEQFF TRBD2 TRBJ2-1 TRBV5-1
CASSLVFVGAEQYF - TRBJ2-7 TRBV11-2
CATTTVNNSPLHF - TRBJ1-6 TRBV10-3
CSAIFRGNEQYF - TRBJ2-7 TRBV20-1
CASSFPPNTEAFF - TRBJ1-1 TRBV28
CAIKSGTNVQETQYF - TRBJ2-5 TRBV10-3
CASSRVGPYEQYF - TRBJ2-7 TRBV19
CASIRVLRDQDTDTQYF - TRBJ2-3 TRBV6-2/TRBV6-3
CASSEHSNYGYTF - TRBJ1-2 TRBV2
CASSLDWTGELFF - TRBJ2-2 TRBV7-3